This section outlines one T cell receptor (beta chain) sequence together with its context. Its recognized antigen is unknown. The record has no base qualities; no much larger clone is one base away. Libraries came from the immunoSEQ multiplex PCR assay. For the multiplex PCR, a mixture combining 60 forward primers for TCR Vbeta segments and 13 reverse primers for TCR Jbeta segments was used. The CDR3 region of rearranged TCR beta genes was amplified from genomic DNA by a multiplex PCR assay. On the Illumina HiSeq System, the amplified TCR beta libraries were sequenced as 87-base-pair reads. From the authors' description of their analysis: In a later analysis, tens of millions of unique TCR beta chains were counted across the roughly 610 repertoires, and roughly 11 million of these chains were shared by at least two donors. A nearest-neighbor algorithm error-corrected the raw reads and collapsed the reads into unique sequences, merging closely related sequences to remove PCR and sequencing errors. To assign V, D and J gene segments, CDR3 sequences were aligned to IMGT reference sequences. Each retained sequence needed at least a six-nucleotide match to both a V gene segment and a J gene segment. A rearrangement counted as productive if the CDR3 had no stop codons and remained in frame with V and J, and every other rearrangement counted as non-productive. CDR3 was defined according to IMGT convention as the region running from the second conserved V-encoded cysteine to the conserved J-encoded phenylalanine. Sequences without an unambiguous match to a single V gene segment were excluded from the earlier analysis of about 640 of the donors. In an earlier analysis of roughly 500 of the donors, V segments were called functional above 56.7% productive rearrangements and were called segregating when the between-donor standard deviation exceeded 5%. To diagnose cytomegalovirus status from the catalog of TCR beta chain sequences, a statistical classification framework was built. V and J gene assignment, in a later analysis, came from comparing TCR nucleotide sequences with IMGT/GENE-DB human TR gene sequences. In a later analysis, CDR3 sequences and most-parsimonious VDJ recombination scenarios were assigned using the TCRdist pipeline. In a later analysis, each TCR beta chain was defined by its CDR3 amino acid sequence together with its V-gene family, and reads lacking a unique V-gene family were excluded. To address suspected cross-contamination and a sequencing artifact, a later analysis removed under 600 highly shared, low-generation-probability nucleotide sequences. In a later analysis, a clonal expansion index for each public chain was calculated from normalized within-repertoire ranks of inferred template counts. In a later analysis, generation probabilities were computed using a VDJ recombination model fitted to out-of-frame rearrangements, and the results were checked against IGoR. Hypergeometric tests were used in a later analysis to score TCR-TCR, TCR-HLA and TCR-CMV co-occurrence, with a repertoire-size bias correction applied to the TCR pairs. In a later analysis, false discovery rates were estimated by permuting HLA or CMV assignments 20 times. A later analysis grouped co-occurring TCRs with DBSCAN, adding TCRdist sequence similarity when clustering within HLA-allele-positive subsets. Co-occurrence clustering excluded repertoires with fewer than 30,000 or more than 120,000 public chains, plus five with anomalous nucleotide sharing. TCRdb re-hosts the immuneACCESS table, in-frame sequences only. Its copies lack some clones; in the studies checked, an unresolved V gene accounts for under half of them, and the cause for the rest is not known. That table furnishes V, J and clone size, whereas the DNA furnished D and trimming. The sample includes over 100,000 clones, with around 80% observed a single time. The ten largest clones take up 2% to 3% of the sample.

The sample comes from a study of cytomegalovirus exposure and HLA in healthy donors listed by TCRdb under 2017. General notes on the study: In an earlier analysis of some 610 of the donors, approximately 260 Gb of sequence data and 90 million to 120 million unique TCR beta sequences from 150 million to 200 million T cells were reported. An early release that covered roughly 600 HLA-typed donors contained approximately 300 gigabases of sequencing data and 70 million to 100 million unique TCR sequences. Of the roughly 410 genotyped donors, roughly 80% were placed in the genetic ancestry cluster associated with self-reported Caucasian donors. The study aimed to test whether cataloging public T cell receptors could reveal signatures of past pathogen exposure. The T cell repertoires of 550 to 850 subjects were profiled by immunosequencing and related to cytomegalovirus serostatus. A separate validation cohort of 100 to 150 different subjects was used in addition to the approximately 640-subject first cohort. The study combined high-throughput TCR immunosequencing, statistical association of individual TCRs with disease status, and machine learning to predict cytomegalovirus infection status. To study patterns of TCR occurrence, a later analysis re-analyzed previously published TCR beta repertoires from several hundred donors and added high-resolution HLA genotyping. The later analysis used no new phenotypic data to find candidate immune exposures, relying instead on TCR beta sequences and their occurrence across donors. To decide whether each TCR beta V gene segment behaved as functional or pseudogenic, an earlier analysis of fewer than 750 of the donors relied on high-throughput TCR beta sequencing. Donor age, sex, ethnicity and CMV serostatus were compiled together with the repertoire data. In a later genetic analysis, genome-wide SNP genotypes for about three fifths of the roughly 670 donors were used, and that subset was treated as a discovery cohort. Every discovery cohort repertoire had been produced on one sequencing platform. HLA typing included class I and class II loci at four-digit resolution. Typing coverage differed by locus: A, B, C, DRB1 and DQB1 were typed in roughly 629-630 donors, DQA1 in 500 to 550, DPA1 in around 610, and DPB1 in 472. About five DR-DQ haplotypes were handled as single units for association and clustering because linkage in the cohort was strong. Among some 400 genotyped donors of the cohort, an average of about 240,000 unique TCR beta nucleotide sequences was sequenced per donor, of which about 19% were non-productive.

The paper as a whole reports these results and caveats: Linkage disequilibrium might explain the correlated functional status among segregating V segments, but an unknown experimental factor could not be excluded. In a later analysis, several top co-occurrence clusters were reported to appear linked to parvovirus B19, influenza, CMV and Epstein-Barr virus. This cohort had only TCR beta chains sequenced, and the lack of alpha or paired-chain data limited which features could be detected. Most CMV-associated TCR beta chains appeared to be HLA-restricted in a later analysis, and the HLA associations seemed to be driven largely by CMV exposure. Because counts were too low, some 16 rarely observed V segments, including chromosome 9 orphons, were excluded from the earlier analysis of several hundred of the donors. Compared with equally common non-associated chains, HLA-associated TCR beta chains in a later analysis were more clonally expanded and had lower generation probabilities. A few of the identified cytomegalovirus-associated TCR beta chains were confirmed in vitro to be specific for cytomegalovirus antigens. The only immune exposure information available for the cohort was CMV serostatus. According to the authors, the approach could potentially be generalized to other disease states and immunological phenotypes. The study gave a list of 150 to 200 TCR beta chains associated with cytomegalovirus. Because HLA typing was unavailable for some donors at each locus, only the typed subset was used in association tests. A later genetic analysis associated a missense DCLRE1C variant with V-gene and J-gene trimming of TCR beta chains, and an independent cohort replicated the association. Presence/absence analyses assumed roughly uniform sequencing depth across donors, an assumption that may not hold. Compared with the 666-donor mean, donors in an Asian-associated ancestry cluster had fewer N-insertions in productive TCRs, according to a later genetic analysis. Broadly in line with IMGT annotations, most TCR beta V segments showed up in productive rearrangements about 87% or about 30% of the time in an earlier analysis of some 590 of the donors. A later analysis found that TCR association rates varied across HLA loci, with DRB1 alleles showing the most associated TCRs and HLA-C alleles the fewest. A further reported finding was that TCR beta sequences accurately predicted the HLA-A and HLA-B alleles for most subjects in the first cohort. In both the original and validation cohorts, the classifier was reported to diagnose cytomegalovirus status with high specificity and sensitivity. When HLA alleles, especially DR and DQ, strongly co-occurred, attributing TCR associations to individual alleles was difficult. A cluster of highly shared sequence variants was judged likely to be a technical artifact of the sequencing pipeline. A later analysis associated about 17,000 TCR beta sequences with specific HLA alleles at a false discovery rate of 0.05. Across donors, most TCR sequences were observed very rarely, whereas some public TCRs were present in many individuals.

The cohort consisted of approximately 670 healthy bone marrow donors. At the time of sampling, all cohort members were nominally healthy, though unrecorded immune exposures were likely present. The donor tested CMV seronegative and was one of the 352 seronegative cohort members. A peripheral blood sample was collected from each donor, and TCR beta sequencing was performed on peripheral blood mononuclear cells. The Qiagen DNeasy Blood Extraction Kit was used to extract genomic DNA from the blood cell samples. The sequence was obtained from a female donor in good health and CMV-seronegative. The sample taken for sequencing was PBMCs.

The bases read TGTGCCAGCAGCTTGGCAGGGGGGGAAGCTTTCTTT. The encoded protein is CASSLAGGEAFF. Recombination joined TRBV7-9 with TRBJ1-1; 7 of the junction bases match TRBD1. The CDR3 runs 12 residues from the cysteine to the phenylalanine. The entry retains the CDR3 DNA only, 36 bases that are in frame from base 1. The germline V gene (reference sequence) specifies SEHNR as CDR1 and FQNEAQ as CDR2. Ends trimmed: V by 3 bases, J by 8 bases; bases unmatched to a gene: 3.